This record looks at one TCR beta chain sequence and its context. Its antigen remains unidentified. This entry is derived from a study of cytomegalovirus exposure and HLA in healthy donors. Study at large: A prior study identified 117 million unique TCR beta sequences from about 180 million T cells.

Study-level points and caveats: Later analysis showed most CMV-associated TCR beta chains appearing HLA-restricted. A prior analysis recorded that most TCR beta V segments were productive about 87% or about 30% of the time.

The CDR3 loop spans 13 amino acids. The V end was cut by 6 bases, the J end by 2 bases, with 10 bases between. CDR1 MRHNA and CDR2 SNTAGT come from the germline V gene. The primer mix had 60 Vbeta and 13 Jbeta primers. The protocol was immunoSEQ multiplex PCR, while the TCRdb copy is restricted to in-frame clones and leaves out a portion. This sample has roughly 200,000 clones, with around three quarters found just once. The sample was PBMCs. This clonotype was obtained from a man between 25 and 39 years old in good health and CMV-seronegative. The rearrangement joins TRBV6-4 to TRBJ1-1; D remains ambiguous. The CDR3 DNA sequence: TGTGCCAGCAGCGTAACACGTAACACTGAAGCTTTCTTT. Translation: CASSVTRNTEAFF.